This T cell receptor (beta chain) emerged from a study of blood T cell repertoires in COVID-19. In the study overall: From the United States, Italy and Spain came samples of acute and convalescent COVID-19. T cells, B-cell-depleted T cells, or PBMCs supplied cDNA or gDNA.

The CDR3 totals 14 residues. The V end was cut by 2 bases, the J end by 4 bases, with 11 bases between. The germline gives CDR1 SGHAT, CDR2 FQNNGV. Under the authors' procedure: Counts of nucleated cells, estimated from reference gene primer amplification, were obtained. Data came from immunoSEQ multiplex PCR; TCRdb stores just in-frame clones and leaves some out. That table supplies the V and J calls and clone size; D and trimming were determined from the DNA. The table has about 150,000 clones, 70% to 80% seen once. Sequences were obtained from peripheral blood. The receptor comes from a man in his fifties or sixties with acute or convalescent COVID-19. The chain recombines TRBV11-2 with TRBJ1-1; no definite D call. For the CDR3, the DNA is TGTGCCAGCAGCTTATCCGGGTATGGCACTGAAGCTTTCTTT. Translating gives CASSLSGYGTEAFF. Supplemented by reference TRBV11-2 and TRBJ1-1, the full variable domain reads EAGVAQSPRYKIIEKRQSVAFWCNPISGHATLYWYQQILGQGPKLLIQFQNNGVVDDSQLPKDRFSAERLKGVDSTLKIQPAKLEDSAVYLCASSLSGYGTEAFFGQGTRLTVV.